This T cell receptor beta chain was recorded in a study of OX40 agonist ivuxolimab in advanced cancers. Background on the study: Patient treatment consisted of intravenous ivuxolimab administration every 2 weeks at 0.01 to 10 mg/kg. Partial responses were seen in three patients, one with hepatocellular carcinoma and two with cutaneous melanoma. Broader study findings: No antigen was identified for the clonally expanded peripheral T cells. Low levels of normalized T-cell clonal expansion also appeared in some nonresponders.

Germline V CDR1 and CDR2: SEHNR, FQNEAQ (reference sequence). V lost 5 bases and J 3 bases, leaving 12 bases between the germline ends. The CDR3 has 14 residues. Remarks on this clone: Its target is not known.

Profiling relied on immunoSEQ multiplex PCR, and the TCRdb table lists in-frame clones only, not all of them. The sample lists 65,000 to 95,000 clones, around nine tenths occurring once. The sequence derives from an adult with an advanced solid tumor such as melanoma, head and neck, liver or kidney cancer. This chain joins TRBV7-9 and TRBJ2-3, with D maybe TRBD1 (6 bases). The sequenced sample was CD4+ or CD8+ T cells sorted from blood, obtained in a trial of the OX40 agonist ivuxolimab. CDR3 DNA sequence: TGTGCCAGCAGCCCAACAGGGAAAACAGATACGCAGTATTTT. This encodes CASSPTGKTDTQYF.